Below, 31 T cell receptor beta chains from the same sample are listed, as sequenced in a study of vaccination and CD4 T cells after COVID-19. These receptors have no identified antigens. CD4+ T cells that had been cultured provided DNA sequenced with the Oncomine TCR Beta short-read assay. TCRdb fed the PCR reads into MiXCR, producing one record per CDR3 protein. Found here are 20,000 or so distinct CDR3 sequences, more than 20% of them singletons; the top ten hold roughly a tenth. Treatment reported: approximately nine-day PBMC culture with coronavirus spike peptide pools or control peptides (ViraFEST assay). Sequences were obtained from cultured CD4+ T cells from blood. These receptor sequences come from a human donor with COVID-19.

In this sample, this clonotype is medium-sized. The rearrangement uses TRBV6-1 and TRBJ1-5; D remains unclear. Trimming pared 6 bases from V and 9 bases from J, leaving 9 bases between. The germline CDR1 and CDR2 sequences are MNHNS and SASEGT. The CDR3 consists of 11 residues. Here the CDR3 reads CASRLTGPQHF. For the CDR3, the DNA is TGTGCCAGCAGGTTGACCGGGCCCCAGCATTTT.

The chain employs TRBV29-1 and TRBJ2-7, with TRBD2 matching 12 bases. The CDR3 spans 14 residues. After removal of 6 bases from V and 3 bases from J, the junction contained 6 bases not matched to a gene. In germline, CDR1 is SQVTM, CDR2 ANQGSEA. The CDR3 DNA follows: TGCAGCGTCGGAGGACTAGCGGGGAACTACGAGCAGTACTTC. Translated: CSVGGLAGNYEQYF.

This clonotype was observed a handful of times. This rearrangement joins TRBV20-1 to TRBJ1-5, with 8 positions matching TRBD1. Germline assignment: CDR1 DFQATT and CDR2 SNEGSKA (reference sequence). The CDR3 runs 14 residues. V dropped 5 bases and J dropped 4; count of bases not matched to a gene: 7. CDR3 DNA sequence: TGCAGTGCTCCTACGGGACAGGCGAATCAGCCCCAGCATTTT. It codes for CSAPTGQANQPQHF.

V usage is TRBV6-1 and J usage is TRBJ2-6; 10 nucleotides agree with TRBD1. V lost 7 bases and J lost 1; bases outside the gene matches: 7. The CDR3 totals 17 residues. Germline CDR1 is MNHNS and CDR2 is SASEGT. CDR3 sequence reads: CASTGTGAFSGANVLTF. The CDR3 DNA reads as TGTGCCAGCACCGGGACAGGGGCGTTTTCTGGGGCCAACGTCCTGACTTTC.

The chain has TRBV4-2 and TRBJ1-1, with no clear D. Germline CDR1 is LGHNA and CDR2 is YNFKEQ. Trimming removed 0 bases at V and 1 base at J, with 6 bases between. The CDR3 contains 14 residues. The CDR3 protein is CASSQDPWNTEAFF. The DNA for the CDR3 is TGTGCCAGCAGCCAAGATCCCTGGAACACTGAAGCTTTCTTT.

In its sample, this clonotype was seen a few times. The genes are TRBV15 and TRBJ2-3; D remains unclear. V gave up 0 bases and J gave up 3 bases, with 13 bases separating them. The CDR3 has 16 residues. The germline V gene has CDR1 LNHNV and CDR2 YYDKDF (reference sequence). CDR3: CATSRDQGLRTDTQYF. Here the CDR3 DNA reads TGTGCCACCAGCAGAGATCAAGGGCTTCGGACAGATACGCAGTATTTT.

The J gene is TRBJ1-6, the V gene TRBV19; D is uncertain. V was shortened by 4 bases and J by 0 bases, with 7 bases between the two germline ends. CDR1 and CDR2 from the germline V gene are LNHDA and SQIVND (reference sequence). There are 15 residues in the CDR3. The CDR3 loop is CASSTDGSYNSPLHF. CDR3 sequence (DNA): TGTGCCAGTAGTACCGACGGCTCCTATAATTCACCCCTCCACTTT. The full variable domain, its missing parts supplied by reference TRBV19 and TRBJ1-6, is DGGITQSPKYLFRKEGQNVTLSCEQNLNHDAMYWYRQDPGQGLRLIYYSQIVNDFQKGDIAEGYSVSREKKESFPLTVTSAQKNPTAFYLCASSTDGSYNSPLHFGNGTRLTVT.

The rearrangement links TRBV20-1 to TRBJ2-7; 11 positions match TRBD2. The CDR3 length is 15 residues. With V trimmed by 2 bases and J by 1 base, 4 bases remained unmatched. Germline V CDR1 and CDR2: DFQATT, SNEGSKA (reference sequence). CDR3 in DNA: TGCAGTGCTAGACCTAGCGGGGGGTATTCCTACGAGCAGTACTTC. Translated: CSARPSGGYSYEQYF.

The V gene is TRBV3-1, the J gene TRBJ1-2; D gene unclear. The CDR3 has 14 residues. V was clipped by 7 bases and J by 4 bases, with 16 bases between them. Germline V CDR1 and CDR2: LGHDT, YNNKEL (reference sequence). For the CDR3, the DNA is TGTGCCAGCACCGGACGCCTAGTTTCCTATGGCTACACCTTC. It specifies CASTGRLVSYGYTF.

This clonotype has more than one count but fewer than ten. The chain has TRBV9 and TRBJ1-2; D unclear. V shed 0 bases and J shed 4 bases, with 16 bases lying between them. The CDR3 consists of 16 residues. Germline lookup yields CDR1 SGDLS and CDR2 YYNGEE. In nucleotides, the CDR3 is TGTGCCAGCAGCGTAGGGGATTTAGGTGCATTCTATGGCTACACCTTC. Amino acid sequence: CASSVGDLGAFYGYTF. The whole variable domain, filled in from reference TRBV9 and TRBJ1-2, reads DSGVTQTPKHLITATGQRVTLRCSPRSGDLSVYWYQQSLDQGLQFLIQYYNGEERAKGNILERFSAQQFPDLHSELNLSSLELGDSALYFCASSVGDLGAFYGYTFGSGTRLTVV.

The chain recombines TRBV30 with TRBJ2-2; 11 bases align to TRBD1. In germline, CDR1 is GTSNPN, CDR2 SVGIG (reference sequence). V was pared by 0 bases and J by 6 bases, with 12 bases of the junction left unmatched. CDR3 length: 18 amino acids. CDR3 sequence reads: CAWSVLGTGGGRAGELFF. The CDR3 coding sequence is TGTGCCTGGAGTGTACTCGGGACAGGGGGTGGACGGGCCGGGGAGCTGTTTTTT.

The chain combines TRBV7-2 with TRBJ2-3, with D unclear. This CDR3 has 14 amino acids. Germline CDR1 and CDR2: SGHTA and FQGNSA. V lost 5 bases and J 6 bases, leaving 15 bases between the germline ends. The CDR3 region has the DNA TGTGCCAGCAGCCCCGTTACGTCGGCGGATACGCAGTATTTT. Its protein is CASSPVTSADTQYF.

The chain links TRBV6-4 to TRBJ2-7, with 10 bases fitting TRBD1. Germline V lookup: CDR1 MRHNA, CDR2 SNTAGT. V shed 8 bases, J shed 3 bases, and the junction held 10 bases outside the gene matches. This CDR3 region has 15 residues. The CDR3 spells CASRIRDRGLYEQYF. The CDR3 region has the DNA TGTGCCAGCCGGATTAGGGACAGGGGACTCTACGAGCAGTACTTC.

This clonotype was counted between two and nine times. The chain couples TRBV2 to TRBJ2-1; 9 bases map to TRBD1. CDR1 and CDR2 from the germline V gene are SNHLY and FYNNEI. The CDR3 has 17 residues. V was pared by 6 bases and J by 7 bases, with 16 bases of the junction left unmatched. This chain's CDR3 is CASREPLQGAWNNEQFF. The DNA of the CDR3 is TGTGCCAGCAGGGAACCTTTACAGGGGGCTTGGAATAATGAGCAGTTCTTC.

This clonotype has only a few counts. V gene TRBV20-1 combines with J gene TRBJ2-5, with 12 nucleotides matching TRBD1. This CDR3 is 14 amino acids long. The junction had 6 bases not matched to a gene; V was cut back by 6 bases and J by 4 bases. Germline CDR1 is DFQATT and CDR2 is SNEGSKA (reference sequence). DNA of the CDR3: TGCAGTGCACCGGGACAGGGGGCTTTAGAGACCCAGTACTTC. Translating gives CSAPGQGALETQYF.

This clonotype was detected only once. The chain combines TRBV29-1 with TRBJ1-5; D gene unclear. From germline, CDR1 is SQVTM and CDR2 ANQGSEA. This CDR3 is built from 12 residues. Trimming left V 7 bases short and J 0 bases short, with 7 bases between. Here the CDR3 reads CSGHYSNQPQHF. CDR3 bases: TGCAGCGGTCACTATAGCAATCAGCCCCAGCATTTT.

Only a few counts were recorded for this clonotype. This sequence joins TRBV20-1 and TRBJ2-2, with a weak D call TRBD1 (6 bases). The CDR3 is 19 amino acids. The V end lost 0 bases, the J end lost 3 bases, and 23 bases lay between the germline ends. CDR1 is DFQATT, CDR2 SNEGSKA, per germline (reference sequence). This chain's CDR3 is CSAREVMGSGPGDTGELFF. Written as DNA, the CDR3 is TGCAGTGCTAGAGAAGTGATGGGTTCAGGGCCAGGGGACACCGGGGAGCTGTTTTTT.

There are a few counts of this clonotype. The gene calls are TRBV15 and TRBJ2-3; D gene uncertain. Germline V gene data show CDR1 as LNHNV and CDR2 as YYDKDF (reference sequence). CDR3 size: 12 residues. Trimming shortened V by 5 bases and J by 0 bases, and 3 bases separated the two germline ends. For the CDR3, the DNA is TGTGCCACCAGCGTTAGCACAGATACGCAGTATTTT. As protein: CATSVSTDTQYF.

This clonotype was recorded a few times. The rearrangement uses TRBV10-3 and TRBJ2-2, with TRBD1 as a possible D gene (6 bases). CDR3 length equals 14 residues. Germline-derived CDR1 and CDR2 are ENHRY and SYGVKD. V lost 8 bases and J lost 0, with 10 bases in between. In nucleotides, the CDR3 is TGTGCCATCCGGGACAAGTCGAACACCGGGGAGCTGTTTTTT. Translating gives CAIRDKSNTGELFF.

The J gene is TRBJ2-5, the V gene TRBV2; 13 bases agree with TRBD2. The CDR3 runs 17 residues. CDR1 is SNHLY, CDR2 FYNNEI, per germline. V lost 4 bases to trimming and J lost 1 base; unmatched junction nucleotides: 6. Here the CDR3 DNA reads TGTGCCAGCAGTGTTTTGACTAGCGGGGGGCTCCAAGAGACCCAGTACTTC. Protein: CASSVLTSGGLQETQYF.

This chain links TRBV7-6 with TRBJ2-7, with 11 bases fitting TRBD2. After removal of 4 bases from V and 2 bases from J, the junction contained 4 bases not matched to a gene. Germline V gene sequence: CDR1 SGHVS, CDR2 FNYEAQ. The CDR3 spans 15 residues. The CDR3 spells CASSSTSGETYEQYF. For the CDR3, the DNA is TGTGCCAGCAGCTCGACTAGCGGGGAGACCTACGAGCAGTACTTC.

This clonotype was recorded only once. V usage is TRBV12-3 or TRBV12-4 and J usage is TRBJ1-2; no reliable D call. V shed 7 bases and J shed 8 bases, with 17 bases lying between them. The CDR3 loop spans 13 amino acids. CDR3 DNA: TGTGCCAGCATCGTCGTGGGAGAAGGCGGCTACACCTTC. Its translation is CASIVVGEGGYTF.

This chain links TRBV2 with TRBJ1-4; D perhaps matches TRBD1 (6 bases). Germline CDR1 and CDR2: SNHLY and FYNNEI. The CDR3 has 15 residues. The ends were cut back, 9 bases at V and 8 bases at J, with 22 bases in the middle. The CDR3 DNA sequence: TGTGCCAGTCGCCTATCGACAGGCCAAAGGGAAAAACTGTTTTTT. Translating it yields CASRLSTGQREKLFF.

The sample holds a few counts of this clonotype. This chain links TRBV20-1 with TRBJ1-4; 8 bases align to TRBD1. The CDR3 is made up of 14 amino acids. CDR1 and CDR2 (germline): DFQATT, SNEGSKA (reference sequence). Losses at the gene ends were 6 bases for V and 8 bases for J; bases not matched to a gene: 11. CDR3 nucleotides: TGCAGTGCGCACCCGACAGGGGTTGGGGAAAAACTGTTTTTT. Amino acid sequence: CSAHPTGVGEKLFF.

This clonotype occurred a few times. J is TRBJ2-5 and V is TRBV20-1; TRBD1 aligns across 8 bases. This CDR3 comprises 13 residues. CDR1 is DFQATT, CDR2 SNEGSKA, per germline (reference sequence). V lost 6 bases to trimming and J lost 5 bases; unmatched junction nucleotides: 8. CDR3 amino acids: CSASSPGGETQYF. CDR3 nucleotide sequence: TGCAGTGCCTCGAGTCCAGGGGGCGAGACCCAGTACTTC.

This clonotype has more than one count but fewer than ten. The CDR3, as DNA: TGTGCCAGCAGCCCGTACCACCTTCGAGAAATGGAGACCCAGTACTTC. Protein sequence: CASSPYHLREMETQYF. This sequence joins TRBV7-9 and TRBJ2-5, with D uncertain. With 5 bases removed from V and 5 bases from J, the gap between germline ends came to 21 bases. CDR3 size: 16 residues. Germline CDR1 is SEHNR and CDR2 is FQNEAQ (reference sequence). Full variable domain (rest looked up from reference TRBV7-9 and TRBJ2-5): DTGVSQNPRHKITKRGQNVTFRCDPISEHNRLYWYRQTLGQGPEFLTYFQNEAQLEKSRLLSDRFSAERPKGSFSTLEIQRTEQGDSAMYLCASSPYHLREMETQYFGPGTRLLVL.

This sequence joins TRBV7-2 and TRBJ2-2, with D unclear. Trimming took off 4 bases at V and 8 bases at J, with 8 bases between the two ends. The CDR3 loop spans 12 amino acids. From germline, CDR1 is SGHTA and CDR2 FQGNSA. CDR3 nucleotide sequence: TGTGCCAGCAGCTCCCGCAAAGGGGAGCTGTTTTTT. This translates into CASSSRKGELFF.

In this sample, this clonotype turned up a few times. The chain is built from TRBV6-1 and TRBJ1-2; 7 bases agree with TRBD1. The CDR3 consists of 13 residues. Germline-derived CDR1 and CDR2 are MNHNS and SASEGT. Trimming removed 6 bases from V and 8 bases from J; junction bases left unmatched: 9. DNA for the CDR3: TGTGCCAGCAGGTCGTCAGGGGGATCGGGCTACACCTTC. Its protein is CASRSSGGSGYTF.

The CDR3 nucleotides are TGCAGTGCTAGCTTTGAGATTAACTATGGCTACACCTTC. Protein sequence: CSASFEINYGYTF. The rearrangement links TRBV20-1 to TRBJ1-2; D gene unclear. From germline, CDR1 is DFQATT and CDR2 SNEGSKA (reference sequence). Trimming removed 3 bases at V and 1 base at J, with 9 bases between. The CDR3 length is 13 residues.

A few counts support this clonotype. The chain joins TRBV10-1 to TRBJ2-5, with D hard to call. V was pared by 2 bases and J by 1 base, with 8 bases between. The CDR3 is 14 residues long. In germline, CDR1 is WNHNN, CDR2 SYGVQD (reference sequence). The DNA of the CDR3 is TGCGCCAGCAGTGAGACTGGATTCCAAGAGACCCAGTACTTC. This encodes CASSETGFQETQYF.

The chain links TRBV20-1 to TRBJ1-1; the D gene is possibly TRBD1 (5 bases). Germline V gene lookup returns CDR1 DFQATT and CDR2 SNEGSKA (reference sequence). The CDR3 is 15 amino acids. The V end was cut by 0 bases, the J end by 2 bases, with 13 bases between. The CDR3 coding sequence is TGCAGTGCTAGAGATTCGGGACGGTTTAACACTGAAGCTTTCTTT. Protein sequence: CSARDSGRFNTEAFF.